The clone carrying this T cell receptor (beta chain) occurred a few times. Its antigen remains unidentified. Trimming cost V 3 bases and J 6 bases; bases outside gene matches: 8. The CDR3 loop spans 14 amino acids. This sample was taken from a study of T-cell reconstitution after alpha-beta-depleted transplantation in children. The study's findings and limits: At the one-year point after transplant, T-cell counts and TCRbeta diversity were found to come mostly from T cells that had been newly produced.

During its preparation, the TCRbeta library received unique molecular identifiers. TCRdb re-analysed the PCR reads in MiXCR, keeping a single row per CDR3 protein. The profile shows about 200,000 distinct CDR3 sequences, about 7% of them singletons. This sequence was found in a boy under 10 years old with acute lymphoblastic leukemia, due to receive a stem cell transplant. The source was PBMCs, collected before TCRalphabeta/CD19-depleted stem cell transplant. The gene calls are TRBV12-3 or TRBV12-4 and TRBJ2-7, with TRBD2 matching over 7 bases. The CDR3 DNA is TGTGCCAGCAGTTTGAAGCGGGGCCTTGGCGAGCAGTACTTC. It yields the protein CASSLKRGLGEQYF.